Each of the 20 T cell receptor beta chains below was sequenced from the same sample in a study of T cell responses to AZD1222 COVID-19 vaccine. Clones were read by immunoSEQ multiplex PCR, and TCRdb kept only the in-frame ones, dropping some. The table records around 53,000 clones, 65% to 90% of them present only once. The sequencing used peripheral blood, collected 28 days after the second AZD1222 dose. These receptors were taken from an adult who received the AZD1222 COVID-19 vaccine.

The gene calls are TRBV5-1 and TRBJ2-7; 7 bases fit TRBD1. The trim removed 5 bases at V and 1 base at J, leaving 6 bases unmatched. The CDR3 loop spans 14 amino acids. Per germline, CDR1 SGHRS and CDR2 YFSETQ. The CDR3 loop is CASRQGPGSYEQYF. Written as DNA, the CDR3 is TGCGCCAGCAGACAGGGGCCGGGTTCCTACGAGCAGTACTTC.

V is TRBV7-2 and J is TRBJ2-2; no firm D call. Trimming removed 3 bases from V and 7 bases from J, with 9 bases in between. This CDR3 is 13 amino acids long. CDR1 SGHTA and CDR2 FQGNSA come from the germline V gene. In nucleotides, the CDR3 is TGTGCCAGCAGCTTGGCGGAGATCGGGGAGCTGTTTTTT. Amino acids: CASSLAEIGELFF. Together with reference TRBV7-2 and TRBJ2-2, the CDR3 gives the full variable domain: GAGVSQSPSNKVTEKGKDVELRCDPISGHTALYWYRQSLGQGLEFLIYFQGNSAPDKSGLPSDRFSAERTGGSVSTLTIQRTQQEDSAVYLCASSLAEIGELFFGEGSRLTVL.

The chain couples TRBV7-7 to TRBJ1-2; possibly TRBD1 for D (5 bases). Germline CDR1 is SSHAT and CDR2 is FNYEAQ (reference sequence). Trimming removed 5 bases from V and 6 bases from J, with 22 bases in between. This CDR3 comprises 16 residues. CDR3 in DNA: TGTGCCAGCAGCCCTTTATTGGGGGTCGGGCATAATGGCTACACCTTC. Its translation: CASSPLLGVGHNGYTF.

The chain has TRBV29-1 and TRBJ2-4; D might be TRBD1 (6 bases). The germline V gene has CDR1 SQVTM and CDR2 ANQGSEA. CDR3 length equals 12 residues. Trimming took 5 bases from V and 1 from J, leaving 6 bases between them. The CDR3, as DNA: TGCAGCGTTCAGGGGGCCAAAAACATTCAGTACTTC. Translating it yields CSVQGAKNIQYF.

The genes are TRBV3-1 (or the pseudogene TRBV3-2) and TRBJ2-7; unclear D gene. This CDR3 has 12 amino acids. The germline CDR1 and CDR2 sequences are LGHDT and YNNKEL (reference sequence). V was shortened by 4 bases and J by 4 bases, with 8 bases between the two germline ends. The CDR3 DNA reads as TGTGCCAGCAGCCCCCGAAGGTACGAGCAGTACTTC. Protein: CASSPRRYEQYF.

The CDR3 DNA reads as TGTGCCATCGGCCCGGGGGAGGGGGGCAGGCAGCCCCAGCATTTT. Its translation is CAIGPGEGGRQPQHF. This sequence joins TRBV10-3 and TRBJ1-5; weak D call: TRBD1 (6 bases). Germline V gene sequence: CDR1 ENHRY, CDR2 SYGVKD. The CDR3 covers 15 residues. Trimming removed 8 bases at V and 7 bases at J, with 21 bases between.

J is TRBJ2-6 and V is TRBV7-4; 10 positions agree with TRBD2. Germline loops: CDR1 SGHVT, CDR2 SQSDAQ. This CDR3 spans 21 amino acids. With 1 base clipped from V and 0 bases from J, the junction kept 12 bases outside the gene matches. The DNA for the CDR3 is TGTGCCAGCAGCTTAGTATCGGCTAGCGGGAGCCTTTCCTCTGGGGCCAACGTCCTGACTTTC. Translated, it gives CASSLVSASGSLSSGANVLTF.

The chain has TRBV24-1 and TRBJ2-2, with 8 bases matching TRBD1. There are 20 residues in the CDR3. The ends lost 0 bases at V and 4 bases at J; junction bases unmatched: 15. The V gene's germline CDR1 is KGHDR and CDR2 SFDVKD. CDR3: CATSDLGPGQASVVTGELFF. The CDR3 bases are TGTGCCACCAGTGATTTGGGACCGGGACAGGCGTCCGTCGTCACCGGGGAGCTGTTTTTT.

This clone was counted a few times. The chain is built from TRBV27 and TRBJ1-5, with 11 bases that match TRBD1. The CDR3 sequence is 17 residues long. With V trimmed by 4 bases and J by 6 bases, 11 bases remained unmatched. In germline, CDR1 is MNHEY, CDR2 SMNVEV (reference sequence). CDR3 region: CASSSPAGDRGFQPQHF. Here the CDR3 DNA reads TGTGCCAGCAGTTCCCCTGCCGGGGACAGGGGGTTTCAGCCCCAGCATTTT.

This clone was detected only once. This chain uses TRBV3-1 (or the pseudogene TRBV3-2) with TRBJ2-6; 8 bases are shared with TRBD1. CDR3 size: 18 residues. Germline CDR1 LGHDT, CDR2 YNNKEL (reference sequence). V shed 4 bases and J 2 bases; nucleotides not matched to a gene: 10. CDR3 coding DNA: TGTGCCAGCAGCCGAGAAGACCAGGGGGCGGCTGGGGCCAACGTCCTGACTTTC. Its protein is CASSREDQGAAGANVLTF.

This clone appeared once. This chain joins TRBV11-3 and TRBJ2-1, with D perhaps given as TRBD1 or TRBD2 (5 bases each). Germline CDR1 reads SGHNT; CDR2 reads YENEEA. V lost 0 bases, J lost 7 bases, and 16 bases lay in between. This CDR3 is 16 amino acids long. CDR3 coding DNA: TGTGCCAGCAGCTTAGATGCAACCGGGACGGGGAATGAGCAGTTCTTC. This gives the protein CASSLDATGTGNEQFF.

In DNA, the CDR3 is TGTGCCACCCTGTGGACCCAAAACACCGGGGAGCTGTTTTTT. Translated: CATLWTQNTGELFF. The V gene is TRBV28, the J gene TRBJ2-2; D remains unclear. CDR3 length: 14 amino acids. Germline assignment: CDR1 MDHEN and CDR2 SYDVKM. V was trimmed by 10 bases and J by 2 bases, leaving 14 bases between them. Full variable domain (missing parts from reference TRBV28 and TRBJ2-2): DVKVTQSSRYLVKRTGEKVFLECVQDMDHENMFWYRQDPGLGLRLIYFSYDVKMKEKGDIPEGYSVSREKKERFSLILESASTNQTSMYLCATLWTQNTGELFFGEGSRLTVL.

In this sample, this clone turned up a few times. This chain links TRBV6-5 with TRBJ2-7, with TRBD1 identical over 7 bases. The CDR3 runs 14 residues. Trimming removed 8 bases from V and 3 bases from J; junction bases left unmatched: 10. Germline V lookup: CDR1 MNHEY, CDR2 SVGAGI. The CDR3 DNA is TGTGCCAGCCGGAACCACAGGGGAAGCTACGAGCAGTACTTC. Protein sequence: CASRNHRGSYEQYF.

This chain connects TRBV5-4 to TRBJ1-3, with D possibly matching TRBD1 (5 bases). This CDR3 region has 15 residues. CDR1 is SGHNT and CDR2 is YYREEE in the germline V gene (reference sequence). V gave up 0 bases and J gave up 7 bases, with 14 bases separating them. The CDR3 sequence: CASSLGGVVGNTIYF. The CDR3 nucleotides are TGTGCCAGCAGCTTGGGGGGGGTCGTCGGGAACACCATATATTTT.

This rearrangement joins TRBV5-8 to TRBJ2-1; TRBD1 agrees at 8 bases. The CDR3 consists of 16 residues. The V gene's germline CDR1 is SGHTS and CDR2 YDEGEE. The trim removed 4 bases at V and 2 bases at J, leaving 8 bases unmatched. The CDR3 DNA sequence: TGTGCCAGCAGCCTGGGGTGGACAGGGACCTACAATGAGCAGTTCTTC. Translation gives CASSLGWTGTYNEQFF.

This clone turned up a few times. The CDR3 reads CAISEQGLRQPQHF. The CDR3 DNA is TGTGCCATCAGTGAACAGGGGCTCCGTCAGCCCCAGCATTTT. The chain combines TRBV10-3 with TRBJ1-5, with TRBD1 matching over 7 bases. CDR3 length equals 14 residues. Germline V gene data show CDR1 as ENHRY and CDR2 as SYGVKD. After removal of 3 bases from V and 6 bases from J, the junction contained 5 bases not matched to a gene.

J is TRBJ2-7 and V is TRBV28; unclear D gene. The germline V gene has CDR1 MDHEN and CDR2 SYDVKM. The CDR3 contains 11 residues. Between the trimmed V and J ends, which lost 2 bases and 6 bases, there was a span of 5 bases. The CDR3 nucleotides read TGTGCCAGCAGTTTAAGTACCGAGCAGTACTTC. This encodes CASSLSTEQYF.

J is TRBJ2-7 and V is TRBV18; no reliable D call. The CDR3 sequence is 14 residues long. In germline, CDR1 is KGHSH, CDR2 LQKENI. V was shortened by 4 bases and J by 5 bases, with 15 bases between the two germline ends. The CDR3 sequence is CASSRPVLRHEQYF. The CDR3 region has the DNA TGTGCCAGCTCACGACCGGTTTTGAGACACGAGCAGTACTTC.

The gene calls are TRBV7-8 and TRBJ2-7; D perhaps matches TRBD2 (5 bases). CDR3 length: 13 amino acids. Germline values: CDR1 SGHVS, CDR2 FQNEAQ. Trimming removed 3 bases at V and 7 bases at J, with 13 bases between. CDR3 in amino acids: CASSFGEAREQYF. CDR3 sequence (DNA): TGTGCCAGCAGCTTCGGGGAAGCGAGAGAGCAGTACTTC.

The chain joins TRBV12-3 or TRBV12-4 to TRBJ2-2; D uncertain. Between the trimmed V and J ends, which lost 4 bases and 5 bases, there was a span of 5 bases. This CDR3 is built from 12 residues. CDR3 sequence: CASSSKTGELFF. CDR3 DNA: TGTGCCAGCAGTTCCAAGACCGGGGAGCTGTTTTTT.